Presented here are 27 T cell receptor beta chains from one specimen sequenced in a study of graft-versus-host responses after intestinal transplantation. Generated by immunoSEQ multiplex PCR, the TCRdb table keeps only in-frame clones and is missing some. The table records about 96,000 clones, approximately 90% of them present only once. The antigens for these receptors are not known. The sequenced sample was unstimulated CD4+ T cells sorted from spleen or lymph node cells, obtained before intestinal transplant. The source is a human donor who received an intestinal transplant.

The table lists this clone with a few counts. The chain employs TRBV5-6 and TRBJ2-2; 9 bases match TRBD1. The CDR3 extends over 16 amino acids. Per germline, CDR1 SGHDT and CDR2 YYEEEE. Trimming removed 1 base from V and 7 bases from J; junction bases left unmatched: 8. CDR3 region: CASSLWGQGFGGELFF. In DNA, the CDR3 is TGTGCCAGCAGCTTGTGGGGACAGGGATTTGGCGGGGAGCTGTTTTTT.

This chain joins TRBV11-2 and TRBJ2-7; D may be TRBD2 (5 bases). The CDR3 sequence is 14 residues long. Trimming took 1 base from V and 3 from J, leaving 10 bases between them. Germline V gene sequence: CDR1 SGHAT, CDR2 FQNNGV. In nucleotides, the CDR3 is TGTGCCAGCAGCTTAGTTTCCGGGGTCTACGAGCAGTACTTC. Translation: CASSLVSGVYEQYF.

This clone was seen a single time. The rearrangement joins TRBV27 to TRBJ2-3; 13 bases align to TRBD2. The CDR3 has 18 amino acids. Germline CDR1 and CDR2: MNHEY and SMNVEV (reference sequence). The ends lost 5 bases at V and 4 bases at J; junction bases unmatched: 12. The CDR3 reads CASSEGLAGPIGADTQYF. The DNA of the CDR3 is TGTGCCAGCAGTGAGGGACTAGCGGGACCCATCGGGGCAGATACGCAGTATTTT.

The chain recombines TRBV4-1 with TRBJ2-4; no reliable D call. The CDR3 has 15 residues. Germline CDR1 and CDR2: MGHRA and YSYEKL. The V end was cut by 4 bases, the J end by 0 bases, with 10 bases between. The CDR3 bases are TGCGCCAGCAGCCCCGGTGGCGGAGCCAAAAACATTCAGTACTTC. Translated: CASSPGGGAKNIQYF.

This sequence joins TRBV11-3 and TRBJ2-7; 7 nucleotides agree with TRBD2. CDR1 SGHNT and CDR2 YENEEA come from the germline V gene. The trim removed 5 bases at V and 5 bases at J, leaving 15 bases unmatched. The CDR3 extends over 16 amino acids. This chain's CDR3 is CASSPGGRGTIHEQYF. Here the CDR3 DNA reads TGTGCCAGCAGCCCCGGTGGGCGGGGGACTATCCACGAGCAGTACTTC.

V gene TRBV5-1 combines with J gene TRBJ2-7, with D perhaps matching TRBD1 (6 bases). Trimming removed 5 bases from V and 2 bases from J, with 11 bases in between. Germline V gene lookup returns CDR1 SGHRS and CDR2 YFSETQ. The CDR3 length is 13 residues. CDR3 in DNA: TGCGCCAGCAGGGCTCAGGGGCCCTACGAGCAGTACTTC. This codes for CASRAQGPYEQYF.

The gene calls are TRBV30 and TRBJ1-1; D remains ambiguous. Trimming removed 0 bases at V and 7 bases at J, with 6 bases between. Germline V gene sequence: CDR1 GTSNPN, CDR2 SVGIG (reference sequence). The CDR3 extends over 11 amino acids. CDR3 protein: CAWSVRSEAFF. CDR3 DNA: TGTGCCTGGAGTGTACGCAGTGAAGCTTTCTTT.

The chain uses TRBV29-1 and TRBJ1-5; D might be TRBD1 (6 bases). The CDR3 is 13 residues long. The V end lost 4 bases, the J end lost 4 bases, and 11 bases lay between the germline ends. Germline lookup yields CDR1 SQVTM and CDR2 ANQGSEA. CDR3 in amino acids: CSVARDTNQPQHF. CDR3 sequence (DNA): TGCAGCGTTGCAAGGGACACAAATCAGCCCCAGCATTTT.

The rearrangement links TRBV6-6 to TRBJ2-3; 8 positions agree with TRBD2. Trimming took 5 bases from V and 4 from J; bases not matched to a gene: 8. This CDR3 spans 15 amino acids. CDR1 is MNHNY and CDR2 is SVGAGI in the germline V gene (reference sequence). The CDR3 reads CASSVIAGRSDTQYF. CDR3 sequence (DNA): TGTGCCAGCAGTGTTATAGCGGGAAGGTCAGATACGCAGTATTTT.

CDR3 nucleotides: TGCGCCAGCAGACTAGCGGGGGCTGACACCGGGGAGCTGTTTTTT. This encodes CASRLAGADTGELFF. The chain has TRBV4-3 and TRBJ2-2, with 11 positions matching TRBD2. The CDR3 spans 15 residues. V was pared by 6 bases and J by 3 bases, with 3 bases of the junction left unmatched. Germline V lookup: CDR1 LGHNA, CDR2 YSLEER.

The CDR3 DNA reads as TGCAGCGTTGAAGGCGACAGGGAGAGCACAGATACGCAGTATTTT. It specifies CSVEGDRESTDTQYF. The V call is TRBV29-1, the J call TRBJ2-3; 7 bases line up with TRBD1. CDR3 length: 15 amino acids. Germline V lookup: CDR1 SQVTM, CDR2 ANQGSEA. Trimming removed 1 base from V and 0 bases from J; junction bases left unmatched: 4.

Here the CDR3 reads CASSLGTVNEQYF. The CDR3 DNA reads TGTGCCAGCAGCTTAGGGACAGTCAACGAGCAGTACTTC. This chain uses TRBV7-7 with TRBJ2-7; the D gene is possibly TRBD1 (6 bases). Trimming removed 1 base at V and 5 bases at J, with 9 bases between. Looked up from germline, CDR1 is SSHAT and CDR2 is FNYEAQ (reference sequence). The CDR3 length is 13 residues.

Regarding this clone: Other DNA sequences within the sample encode an identical CDR3. The CDR3 reads CASSSDRGLYEQYF. CDR3 DNA: TGTGCCAGCAGTTCCGACAGGGGGCTCTACGAGCAGTACTTC. This rearrangement joins TRBV6-5 to TRBJ2-7, with 10 bases matching TRBD1. In germline, CDR1 is MNHEY, CDR2 SVGAGI. The trim removed 4 bases at V and 3 bases at J, leaving 3 bases unmatched. This CDR3 has 14 amino acids.

The chain is built from TRBV28 and TRBJ1-6; TRBD1 matches 7 bases. With 5 bases clipped from V and 5 bases from J, the junction kept 3 bases outside the gene matches. Germline lookup yields CDR1 MDHEN and CDR2 SYDVKM. The CDR3 totals 14 residues. The CDR3 protein is CASSPGTDNSPLHF. In DNA, the CDR3 is TGTGCCAGCAGTCCCGGGACAGATAATTCACCCCTCCACTTT.

This chain uses TRBV27 with TRBJ2-1, with 12 bases that match TRBD2. Germline loops: CDR1 MNHEY, CDR2 SMNVEV (reference sequence). Trimming at V came to 4 bases and at J to 10 bases, leaving 8 bases not matched to a gene. The length of the CDR3 is 15 residues. CDR3 sequence: CASSYLAGGGGEQFF. The CDR3 DNA reads TGTGCCAGCAGTTACCTAGCGGGGGGGGGCGGAGAGCAGTTCTTC.

The chain recombines TRBV30 with TRBJ1-2; D remains ambiguous. The length of the CDR3 is 10 residues. V gave up 4 bases and J gave up 5 bases, with 5 bases separating them. The germline V gene encodes CDR1 GTSNPN and CDR2 SVGIG (reference sequence). The CDR3 reads CAWNYYGYTF. Written as DNA, the CDR3 is TGTGCCTGGAATTATTATGGCTACACCTTC.

The chain carries TRBV30 and TRBJ2-3; D perhaps matches TRBD2 (5 bases). The CDR3 spans 15 residues. Germline assignment: CDR1 GTSNPN and CDR2 SVGIG (reference sequence). V shed 0 bases and J shed 1 base, with 11 bases lying between them. CDR3 in DNA: TGTGCCTGGAGTGTACCGACGAGGGGCACAGATACGCAGTATTTT. Its translation is CAWSVPTRGTDTQYF. Full variable domain (remainder filled in from reference TRBV30 and TRBJ2-3): SQTIHQWPATLVQPVGSPLSLECTVEGTSNPNLYWYRQAAGRGLQLLFYSVGIGQISSEVPQNLSASRPQDRQFILSSKKLLLSDSGFYLCAWSVPTRGTDTQYFGPGTRLTVL.

The chain joins TRBV7-8 to TRBJ1-1; no clear D gene. The length of the CDR3 is 14 residues. Per germline, CDR1 SGHVS and CDR2 FQNEAQ. V was clipped by 5 bases and J by 0 bases, with 10 bases between them. For the CDR3, the DNA is TGTGCCAGCAGCGAGTTGGGCGTGAACACTGAAGCTTTCTTT. It specifies CASSELGVNTEAFF.

The J gene is TRBJ2-5, the V gene TRBV7-2, with TRBD1 matching 11 bases. This CDR3 contains 14 residues. With 7 bases clipped from V and 2 bases from J, the junction kept 3 bases outside the gene matches. Germline V gene data show CDR1 as SGHTA and CDR2 as FQGNSA. CDR3 protein: CASNRDRGQETQYF. Here the CDR3 DNA reads TGTGCCAGCAACCGGGACAGGGGGCAAGAGACCCAGTACTTC. The full variable domain, its missing parts supplied by reference TRBV7-2 and TRBJ2-5, is GAGVSQSPSNKVTEKGKDVELRCDPISGHTALYWYRQSLGQGLEFLIYFQGNSAPDKSGLPSDRFSAERTGGSVSTLTIQRTQQEDSAVYLCASNRDRGQETQYFGPGTRLLVL.

The gene calls are TRBV5-1 and TRBJ2-1; 15 positions agree with TRBD2. Germline V gene data show CDR1 as SGHRS and CDR2 as YFSETQ. CDR3 length: 18 amino acids. Trimming took 8 bases from V and 1 from J; bases not matched to a gene: 10. CDR3 sequence: CASNLRGLAGGSYNEQFF. As DNA, the CDR3 is TGCGCCAGTAACCTAAGGGGACTAGCGGGAGGTTCCTACAATGAGCAGTTCTTC.

This clone was seen just once. This rearrangement joins TRBV6-1 to TRBJ1-2, with 7 bases lining up with TRBD1. V dropped 0 bases and J dropped 4; count of bases not matched to a gene: 5. From germline, CDR1 is MNHNS and CDR2 SASEGT. The CDR3 is made up of 15 amino acids. CDR3 bases: TGTGCCAGCAGTGAAGCCGACAGGGCGGCCTATGGCTACACCTTC. Protein product: CASSEADRAAYGYTF.

With regard to this clone: Compared with germline, one end of the junction differs, possibly owing to a read error. The chain joins TRBV2 to TRBJ1-2; D is perhaps TRBD1 (6 bases). This CDR3 is 14 amino acids long. Germline V lookup: CDR1 SNHLY, CDR2 FYNNEI. The CDR3 loop is CASGDGQYNYGYTF. In DNA form, the CDR3 reads TGTGCCAGCGGTGATGGACAGTACAACTATGGCTACACCTTC.

The chain has TRBV2 and TRBJ2-7; TRBD1 matches 8 bases. Trimming removed 8 bases from V and 2 bases from J; junction bases left unmatched: 2. Germline V lookup: CDR1 SNHLY, CDR2 FYNNEI. This CDR3 has 12 residues. The CDR3 sequence: CASAQGAYEQYF. The CDR3, as DNA: TGTGCCAGCGCACAGGGGGCCTACGAGCAGTACTTC. Looking up the rest from reference TRBV2 and TRBJ2-7 gives the full variable domain: EPEVTQTPSHQVTQMGQEVILRCVPISNHLYFYWYRQILGQKVEFLVSFYNNEISEKSEIFDDQFSVERPDGSNFTLKIRSTKLEDSAMYFCASAQGAYEQYFGPGTRLTVT.

CDR3 DNA sequence: TGTGCCAGCAGCGCCGGGACAGGGGATCAGCCCCAGCATTTT. Its translation is CASSAGTGDQPQHF. J is TRBJ1-5 and V is TRBV2; TRBD1 agrees at 10 bases. Germline assignment: CDR1 SNHLY and CDR2 FYNNEI. V dropped 6 bases and J dropped 5; count of bases not matched to a gene: 4. The CDR3 has 14 residues.

This clone was detected once. The V call is TRBV7-2, the J call TRBJ2-7; D ambiguous. CDR1 SGHTA and CDR2 FQGNSA come from the germline V gene. The V end was cut by 10 bases, the J end by 3 bases, with 16 bases between. The CDR3 runs to 13 residues. In nucleotides, the CDR3 is TGTGCCACCTCAGCGCCGACGGGCTACGAGCAGTACTTC. Translated: CATSAPTGYEQYF.

In DNA, the CDR3 is TGTGCCAGCAGCTTACTATGGGCGGGTAGCACAGATACGCAGTATTTT. Protein: CASSLLWAGSTDTQYF. V usage is TRBV7-6 and J usage is TRBJ2-3, with D tentatively TRBD2 (5 bases). V lost 2 bases and J lost 0, with 12 bases in between. The CDR3 covers 16 residues. The germline V gene encodes CDR1 SGHVS and CDR2 FNYEAQ.

V is TRBV19 and J is TRBJ2-5; weak D call: TRBD1 (7 bases). The ends were cut back, 5 bases at V and 5 bases at J, with 15 bases in the middle. CDR1 and CDR2 from the germline V gene are LNHDA and SQIVND (reference sequence). CDR3 length: 14 amino acids. This CDR3 reads CASSESGGRETQYF. The DNA for the CDR3 is TGTGCCAGTAGTGAGTCAGGGGGGCGGGAGACCCAGTACTTC.